The 12 T cell receptor beta chains below all came from one sample that was sequenced in a study of blood T cell repertoires in COVID-19. TCRdb's copy holds only in-frame clones and misses some; the assay was immunoSEQ multiplex PCR. The sample includes some 400,000 clones, about nine tenths seen only once; the top ten take around 0.94%. Sequenced: PBMCs or T cells enriched from blood (not recorded which). The receptors were gathered from a woman aged 40 to 50 who had been exposed to COVID-19.

The genes are TRBV9 and TRBJ2-1; the D is unclear. Between the trimmed V and J ends, which lost 0 bases and 3 bases, there was a span of 7 bases. The CDR3 has 14 amino acids. CDR1 is SGDLS and CDR2 is YYNGEE in the germline V gene. CDR3 nucleotide sequence: TGTGCCAGCAGCGTAGGTGGCGGCTACAATGAGCAGTTCTTC. Its translation: CASSVGGGYNEQFF.

This chain connects TRBV7-2 to TRBJ1-4; 9 bases match TRBD1. The germline V gene has CDR1 SGHTA and CDR2 FQGNSA. CDR3 length: 15 residues. V trimming: 4 bases; J trimming: 10 bases; junction bases outside the gene matches: 10. CDR3 region: CASSWGDRATLKLFF. DNA of the CDR3: TGTGCCAGCAGCTGGGGGGACAGGGCGACCTTAAAACTGTTTTTT.

There are a few counts of this clone. The V gene is TRBV18, the J gene TRBJ1-5; 7 bases line up with TRBD1. Per germline, CDR1 KGHSH and CDR2 LQKENI. CDR3 length equals 14 residues. With 4 bases clipped from V and 7 bases from J, the junction kept 7 bases outside the gene matches. CDR3 DNA: TGTGCCAGCTCACAGGGGGCACGGTTCCAGCCCCAGCATTTT. Translated, it gives CASSQGARFQPQHF. Variable domain in full (rest from reference TRBV18 and TRBJ1-5): NAGVMQNPRHLVRRRGQEARLRCSPMKGHSHVYWYRQLPEEGLKFMVYLQKENIIDESGMPKERFSAEFPKEGPSILRIQQVVRGDSAAYFCASSQGARFQPQHFGDGTRLSIL.

The chain is built from TRBV4-2 and TRBJ2-2; 7 bases are shared with TRBD2. Losses at the gene ends were 1 base for V and 3 bases for J; bases not matched to a gene: 5. CDR1 and CDR2 (germline): LGHNA, YNFKEQ. The CDR3 is 16 residues long. CDR3 sequence (DNA): TGTGCCAGCAGCCAAGGGCGGGGAGGGCACACCGGGGAGCTGTTTTTT. Translating gives CASSQGRGGHTGELFF.

The V and J genes are TRBV3-1 (or the pseudogene TRBV3-2) and TRBJ1-1; TRBD1 is a possible D gene (5 bases). Germline V gene lookup returns CDR1 LGHDT and CDR2 YNNKEL (reference sequence). The germline V and J ends were trimmed by 3 bases and 3 bases, with 11 bases remaining between them. The CDR3 covers 14 residues. CDR3 bases: TGTGCCAGCAGCCACTCATCGGGGGACACTGAAGCTTTCTTT. It encodes CASSHSSGDTEAFF.

The chain links TRBV9 to TRBJ2-1; maybe TRBD2 (6 bases). The germline V gene encodes CDR1 SGDLS and CDR2 YYNGEE. The CDR3 spans 14 residues. Trimming cost V 0 bases and J 8 bases, with 12 bases left between them. The CDR3 region has the DNA TGTGCCAGCAGCGTAGAACTAGCTAGTGATGAGCAGTTCTTC. Translation gives CASSVELASDEQFF.

The rearrangement joins TRBV2 to TRBJ1-2; 7 bases fit TRBD1. Germline lookup yields CDR1 SNHLY and CDR2 FYNNEI. The CDR3 has 14 residues. Trimming removed 5 bases from V and 7 bases from J; junction bases left unmatched: 10. Written as DNA, the CDR3 is TGTGCCAGCAGTACCTTGACAGGGTCGGTTGGCTACACCTTC. It translates to CASSTLTGSVGYTF.

This chain connects TRBV6-5 to TRBJ2-7; tentative D call: TRBD1 (5 bases). The CDR3 sequence is 12 residues long. V lost 6 bases, J lost 3 bases, and 9 bases lay in between. The germline CDR1 and CDR2 sequences are MNHEY and SVGAGI. The CDR3 DNA is TGTGCCAGCAGAGGGGTCCGCTACGAGCAGTACTTC. Amino acid sequence: CASRGVRYEQYF.

This sequence joins TRBV5-1 and TRBJ1-2; 8 bases fit TRBD1. Per the germline V gene, CDR1 is SGHRS and CDR2 is YFSETQ. CDR3 size: 12 residues. The trim removed 4 bases at V and 8 bases at J, leaving 4 bases unmatched. The chain's CDR3 is CASSGTGGGYTF. For the CDR3, the DNA is TGCGCCAGCAGCGGGACAGGAGGAGGCTACACCTTC.

The chain carries TRBV3-1 (or the pseudogene TRBV3-2) and TRBJ2-3; maybe TRBD2 (5 bases). Germline V gene lookup returns CDR1 LGHDT and CDR2 YNNKEL (reference sequence). CDR3 size: 14 residues. Trimming removed 0 bases at V and 3 bases at J, with 7 bases between. CDR3 amino acids: CASSQDRLTDTQYF. The CDR3 nucleotides are TGTGCCAGCAGCCAAGATCGACTAACAGATACGCAGTATTTT.

V gene TRBV7-6 combines with J gene TRBJ2-7; 12 positions agree with TRBD2. V dropped 4 bases and J dropped 0; count of bases not matched to a gene: 4. The germline V gene encodes CDR1 SGHVS and CDR2 FNYEAQ. This CDR3 region has 16 residues. The DNA for the CDR3 is TGTGCCAGCAGCTCAGGACTAGCGGGGAGCTCCTACGAGCAGTACTTC. Its protein is CASSSGLAGSSYEQYF.

The CDR3 sequence is CASRTGGNIQYF. In nucleotides, the CDR3 is TGTGCCAGCAGGACTGGCGGAAACATTCAGTACTTC. The chain is built from TRBV6-5 and TRBJ2-4; D not certain. CDR1 is MNHEY, CDR2 SVGAGI, per germline. Trimming shortened V by 6 bases and J by 6 bases, and 9 bases separated the two germline ends. The CDR3 length is 12 residues.